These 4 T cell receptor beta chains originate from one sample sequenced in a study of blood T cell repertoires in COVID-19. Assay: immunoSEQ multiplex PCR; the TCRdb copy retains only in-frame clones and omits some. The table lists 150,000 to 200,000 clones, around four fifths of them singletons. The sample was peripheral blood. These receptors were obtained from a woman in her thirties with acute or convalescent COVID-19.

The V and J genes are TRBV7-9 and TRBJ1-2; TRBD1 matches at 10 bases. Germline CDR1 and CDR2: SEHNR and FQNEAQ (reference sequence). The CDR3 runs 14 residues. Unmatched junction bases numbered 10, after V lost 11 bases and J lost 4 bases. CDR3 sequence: CAAEKTGGSYGYTF. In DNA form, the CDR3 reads TGTGCCGCCGAAAAGACAGGGGGCAGCTATGGCTACACCTTC. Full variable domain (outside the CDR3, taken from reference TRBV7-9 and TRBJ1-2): DTGVSQNPRHKITKRGQNVTFRCDPISEHNRLYWYRQTLGQGPEFLTYFQNEAQLEKSRLLSDRFSAERPKGSFSTLEIQRTEQGDSAMYLCAAEKTGGSYGYTFGSGTRLTVV.

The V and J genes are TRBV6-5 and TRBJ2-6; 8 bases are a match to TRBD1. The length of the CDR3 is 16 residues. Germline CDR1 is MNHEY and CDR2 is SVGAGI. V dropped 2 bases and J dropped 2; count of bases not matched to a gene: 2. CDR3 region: CASSYPTGAGANVLTF. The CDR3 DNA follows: TGTGCCAGCAGTTACCCGACAGGGGCTGGGGCCAACGTCCTGACTTTC.

This CDR3 reads CASSQDQTGGGGEQFF. The CDR3 nucleotides read TGTGCCAGCAGCCAAGATCAGACGGGAGGGGGAGGTGAGCAGTTCTTC. This sequence joins TRBV3-1 (or the pseudogene TRBV3-2) and TRBJ2-1; 8 bases agree with TRBD2. With V trimmed by 0 bases and J by 9 bases, 10 bases remained unmatched. The CDR3 length is 16 residues. Germline V lookup: CDR1 LGHDT, CDR2 YNNKEL (reference sequence).

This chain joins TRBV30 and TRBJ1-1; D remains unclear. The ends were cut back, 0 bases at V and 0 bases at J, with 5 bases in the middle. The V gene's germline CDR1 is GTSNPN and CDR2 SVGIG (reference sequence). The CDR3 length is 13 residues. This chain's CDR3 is CAWSVQMNTEAFF. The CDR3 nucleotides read TGTGCCTGGAGTGTACAGATGAACACTGAAGCTTTCTTT.